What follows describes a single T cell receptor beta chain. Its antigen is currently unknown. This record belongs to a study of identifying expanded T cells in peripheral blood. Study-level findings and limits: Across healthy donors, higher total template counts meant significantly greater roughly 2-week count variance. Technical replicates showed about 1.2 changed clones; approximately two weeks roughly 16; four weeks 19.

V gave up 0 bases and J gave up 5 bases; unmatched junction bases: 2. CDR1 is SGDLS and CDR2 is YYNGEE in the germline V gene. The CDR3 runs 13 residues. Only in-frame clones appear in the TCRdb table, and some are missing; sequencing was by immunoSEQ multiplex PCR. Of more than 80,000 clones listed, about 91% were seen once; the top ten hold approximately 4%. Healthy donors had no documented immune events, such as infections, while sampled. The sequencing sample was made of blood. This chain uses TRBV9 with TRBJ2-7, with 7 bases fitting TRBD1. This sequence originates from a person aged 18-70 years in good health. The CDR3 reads CASSVGTGDEQYF. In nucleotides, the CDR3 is TGTGCCAGCAGCGTAGGCACAGGGGACGAGCAGTACTTC.